A single T cell receptor (beta chain) is shown here with its context. There are a few counts of this clonotype. This clone's antigen is unknown. Per-base quality was not reported, and no clone a single base away is much larger than it. For CDR1 and CDR2, the germline V gene lists SQVTM and ANQGSEA. V is shortened by 4 bases, J by 5 bases, and the region joining them spans 12 bases. The CDR3 has 13 amino acids, counting the end cysteine and phenylalanine. Kept here is only the CDR3 DNA, which spans 39 bases and is read in frame from base 1. This entry belongs to a study of T-cell reconstitution after alpha-beta-depleted transplantation in children (dated by TCRdb to 2016 to 2018). Study-level background: Using TCR repertoire profiling, the study quantitatively followed how T-cell immune reconstitution unfolded in children after TCRalphabeta/CD19-depleted allogeneic hematopoietic cell transplantation.

Sample treatment or condition, as interpreted from the label and publication: allogeneic hematopoietic cell transplantation with graft depleted of TCRalphabeta T cells and CD19 B cells. The transplant recipients were children given TCRalphabeta/CD19-depleted allogeneic hematopoietic cell grafts. The library was prepared using PCR. TCRdb lists the instrument as Illumina HiSeq 2500. To normalize quantification of the TCRbeta repertoire, the TCR libraries were built with molecular barcoding that relied on unique molecular identifiers. TCRdb reprocessing: public reads trimmed at Q25 with fastp, clones called with MiXCR, in-frame beta chains kept. Under each unique CDR3 protein, matching rows form one entry showing the most common genes and DNA. This sample gives 500,000 to 650,000 distinct CDR3 sequences in total; over 10% of them show up just once. The leading ten clones occupy approximately 2% of the sample.

Findings and caveats that apply to the study as a whole: Hyperexpanded clone frequencies declined over subsequent months; after one year, T-cell counts and TCRbeta diversity were mostly attributed to newly produced T cells. The apparently early alphabetaT-cell count recovery about two months after transplant was reportedly dependent on only several hundred rapidly expanded clones derived from non-depleted graft cells. In some patients, high TCRbeta diversity at day 60 was attributed to recipient T cells and intrathymic progenitors that had survived conditioning.

The chain was built from TRBV29-1 and TRBJ1-5; a tentative D match to TRBD1 spans 6 bases. This clonotype was obtained from a male patient under 18 who had a stem cell transplant for acute myeloid leukemia, so the T cells may come from the graft donor. The material was PBMCs, mostly from graft donor cells, obtained 360 days after TCRalphabeta/CD19-depleted stem cell transplant. The bases read TGCAGCGTTGCTGGACAGTGGGATCAGCCCCAGCATTTT. This is translated as CSVAGQWDQPQHF.